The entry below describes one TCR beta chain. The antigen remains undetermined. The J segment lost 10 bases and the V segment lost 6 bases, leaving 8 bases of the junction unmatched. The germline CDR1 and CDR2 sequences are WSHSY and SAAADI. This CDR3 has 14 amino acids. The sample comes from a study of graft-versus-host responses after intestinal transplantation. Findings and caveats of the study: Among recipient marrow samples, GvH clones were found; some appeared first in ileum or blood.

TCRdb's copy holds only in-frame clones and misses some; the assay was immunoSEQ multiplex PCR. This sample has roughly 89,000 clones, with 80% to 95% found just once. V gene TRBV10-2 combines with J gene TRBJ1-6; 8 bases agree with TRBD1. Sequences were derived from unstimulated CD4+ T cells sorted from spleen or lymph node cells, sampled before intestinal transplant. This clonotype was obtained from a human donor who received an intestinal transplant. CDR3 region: CASSFGQGQSPLHF. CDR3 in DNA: TGCGCCAGCAGCTTTGGACAGGGCCAGTCACCCCTCCACTTT.